The clone carrying this TCR beta chain was recorded at least ten times. Antigen unknown. The data derive from a study of shared clonotypes between healthy human individuals. Study-level information: Each donor contributed plates that comprised three CD4 naive, three CD4 memory, two CD8 naive and one CD8 memory. Regarding the study as a whole: Owing to a small donor count, the genetic and exposure-history diversity represented was limited.

Method: immunoSEQ multiplex PCR; TCRdb's copy keeps in-frame clones and lacks some. The repertoire has about 1 million clones, around 76% of them found once; the top ten carry around 1.5%. There are 15 residues in the CDR3. Trimming cost V 1 base and J 8 bases; bases outside gene matches: 3. Germline assignment: CDR1 KGHSH and CDR2 LQKENI. The TCR was taken from a man aged 18 to 30 in good health. Material for sequencing was memory CD4+ T cells sorted from blood. Subset noted: CD45RA-negative fraction. V and J are TRBV18 and TRBJ1-4; TRBD1 matches at 11 bases. CDR3 coding DNA: TGTGCCAGCTCACCACGGGGACAGGGGGGCGAAAAACTGTTTTTT. This codes for CASSPRGQGGEKLFF.